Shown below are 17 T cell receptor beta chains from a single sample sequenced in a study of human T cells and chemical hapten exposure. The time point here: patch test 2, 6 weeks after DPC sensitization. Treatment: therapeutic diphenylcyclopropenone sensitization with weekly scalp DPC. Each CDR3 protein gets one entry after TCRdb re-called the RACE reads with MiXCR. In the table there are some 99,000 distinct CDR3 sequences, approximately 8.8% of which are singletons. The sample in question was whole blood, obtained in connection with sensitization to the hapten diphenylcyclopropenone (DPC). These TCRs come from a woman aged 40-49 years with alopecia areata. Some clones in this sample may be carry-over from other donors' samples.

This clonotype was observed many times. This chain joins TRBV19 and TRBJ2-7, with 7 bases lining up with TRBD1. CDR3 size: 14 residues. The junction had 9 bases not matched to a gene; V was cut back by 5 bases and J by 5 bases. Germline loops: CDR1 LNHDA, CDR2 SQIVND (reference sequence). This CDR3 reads CASSPGQVLNEQYF. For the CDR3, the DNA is TGTGCCAGTAGTCCTGGACAGGTTTTGAACGAGCAGTACTTC.

The DNA for the CDR3 is TGTGCCAGCAGCTTCCGGACAGGGCCCAATGAGCAGTTCTTC. As protein: CASSFRTGPNEQFF. The genes are TRBV9 and TRBJ2-1, with 8 bases matching TRBD1. This CDR3 has 14 amino acids. The V segment lost 4 bases and the J segment 6 bases; nucleotides outside the gene matches: 6. Germline CDR1 SGDLS, CDR2 YYNGEE.

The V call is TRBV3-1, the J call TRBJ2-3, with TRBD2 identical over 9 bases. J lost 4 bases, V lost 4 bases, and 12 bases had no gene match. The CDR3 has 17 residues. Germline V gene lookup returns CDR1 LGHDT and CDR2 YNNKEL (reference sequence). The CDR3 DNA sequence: TGTGCCAGCAGCCCCTCTTATGGGGGCGGGGGGGCAGATACGCAGTATTTT. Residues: CASSPSYGGGGADTQYF.

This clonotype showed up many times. The CDR3 coding sequence is TGTGCCAGCAGTTACTTGGCCAGGGGTGGCACTGAAGCTTTCTTT. Its protein is CASSYLARGGTEAFF. J is TRBJ1-1 and V is TRBV6-2 or TRBV6-3; maybe TRBD1 (6 bases). Germline assignment: CDR1 MNHEY and CDR2 SVGEGT. Trimming removed 1 base at V and 4 bases at J, with 13 bases between. The length of the CDR3 is 15 residues.

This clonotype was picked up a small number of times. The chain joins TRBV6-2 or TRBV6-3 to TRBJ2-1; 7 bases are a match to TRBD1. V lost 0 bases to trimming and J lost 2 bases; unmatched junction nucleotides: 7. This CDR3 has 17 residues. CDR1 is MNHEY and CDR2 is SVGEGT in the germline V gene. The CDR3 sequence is CASSYSGTGVAYNEQFF. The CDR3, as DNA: TGTGCCAGCAGTTACTCAGGTACAGGGGTTGCCTACAATGAGCAGTTCTTC.

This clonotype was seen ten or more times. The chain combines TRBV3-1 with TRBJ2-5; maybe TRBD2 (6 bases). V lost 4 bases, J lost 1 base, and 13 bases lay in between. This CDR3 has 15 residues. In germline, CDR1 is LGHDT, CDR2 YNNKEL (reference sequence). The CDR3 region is CASSRIRGAQETQYF. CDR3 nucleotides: TGTGCCAGCAGCCGAATCCGCGGGGCCCAAGAGACCCAGTACTTC.

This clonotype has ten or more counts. For the CDR3, the DNA is TGTGCCAGCAGCCCCCCGACGCTCCAGACCACTGAAGCTTTCTTT. Its protein is CASSPPTLQTTEAFF. This chain joins TRBV5-4 and TRBJ1-1; D not certain. The CDR3 is made up of 15 amino acids. The V and J ends lost 4 bases and 4 bases respectively, with 17 bases between them. Germline values: CDR1 SGHNT, CDR2 YYREEE (reference sequence).

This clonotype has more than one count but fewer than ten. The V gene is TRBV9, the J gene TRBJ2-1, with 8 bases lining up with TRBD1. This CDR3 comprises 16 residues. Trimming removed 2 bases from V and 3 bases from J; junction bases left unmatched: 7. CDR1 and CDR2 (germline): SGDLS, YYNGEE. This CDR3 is CASSVTGTGIYNEQFF. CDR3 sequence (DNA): TGTGCCAGCAGCGTGACCGGGACAGGCATCTACAATGAGCAGTTCTTC.

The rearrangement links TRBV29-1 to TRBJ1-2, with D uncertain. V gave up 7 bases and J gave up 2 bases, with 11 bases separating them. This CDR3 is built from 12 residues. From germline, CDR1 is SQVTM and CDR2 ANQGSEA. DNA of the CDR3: TGCAGCGCCGCCGGTCACAACTATGGCTACACCTTC. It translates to CSAAGHNYGYTF.

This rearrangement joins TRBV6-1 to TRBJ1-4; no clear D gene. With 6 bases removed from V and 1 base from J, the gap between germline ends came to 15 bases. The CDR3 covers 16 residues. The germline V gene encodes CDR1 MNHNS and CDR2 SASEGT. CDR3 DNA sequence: TGTGCCAGCAGCCTAGTACCCCGGGGAACTAATGAAAAACTGTTTTTT. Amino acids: CASSLVPRGTNEKLFF.

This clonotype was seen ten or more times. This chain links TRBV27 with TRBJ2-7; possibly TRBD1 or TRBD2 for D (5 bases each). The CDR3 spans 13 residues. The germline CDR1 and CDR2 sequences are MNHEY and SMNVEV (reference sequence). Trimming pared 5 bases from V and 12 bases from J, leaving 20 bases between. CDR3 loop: CASSPWDGKTRYF. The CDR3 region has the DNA TGTGCCAGCAGTCCCTGGGACGGGAAGACGCGGTACTTC.

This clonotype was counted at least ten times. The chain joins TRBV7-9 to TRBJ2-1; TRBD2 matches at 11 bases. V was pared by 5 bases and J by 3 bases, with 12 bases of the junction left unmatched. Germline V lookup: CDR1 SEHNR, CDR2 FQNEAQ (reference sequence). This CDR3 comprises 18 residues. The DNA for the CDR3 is TGTGCCAGCAGCCCAGGGACTTGGGGACTAGCGGACTACAATGAGCAGTTCTTC. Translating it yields CASSPGTWGLADYNEQFF.

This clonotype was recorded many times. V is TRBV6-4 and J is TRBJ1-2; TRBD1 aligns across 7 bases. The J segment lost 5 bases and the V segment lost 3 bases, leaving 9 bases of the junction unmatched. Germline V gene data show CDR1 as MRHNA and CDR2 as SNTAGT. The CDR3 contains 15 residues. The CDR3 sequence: CASSESPGQLYGYTF. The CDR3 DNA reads TGTGCCAGCAGTGAATCTCCGGGACAGCTTTATGGCTACACCTTC.

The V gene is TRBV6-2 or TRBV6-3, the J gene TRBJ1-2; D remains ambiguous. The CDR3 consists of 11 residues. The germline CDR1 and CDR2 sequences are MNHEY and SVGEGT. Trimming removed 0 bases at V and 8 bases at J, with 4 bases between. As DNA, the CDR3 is TGTGCCAGCAGTTACTCGAAGGGCTACACCTTC. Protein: CASSYSKGYTF.

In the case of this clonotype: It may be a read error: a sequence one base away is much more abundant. The CDR3 DNA reads TGTGCCAGCAGTTATCCCCGGAGCTCTGGAAACACCATATATTTT. Amino acids: CASSYPRSSGNTIYF. The rearrangement joins TRBV6-2 or TRBV6-3 to TRBJ1-3, with D uncertain. The V gene's germline CDR1 is MNHEY and CDR2 SVGEGT. With 3 bases removed from V and 0 bases from J, the gap between germline ends came to 9 bases. There are 15 residues in the CDR3.

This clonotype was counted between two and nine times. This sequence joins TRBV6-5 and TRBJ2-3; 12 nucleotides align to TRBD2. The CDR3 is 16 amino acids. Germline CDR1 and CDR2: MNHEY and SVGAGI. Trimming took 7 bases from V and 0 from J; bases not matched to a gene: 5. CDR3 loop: CASTRLAGASTDTQYF. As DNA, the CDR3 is TGTGCCAGCACCAGACTAGCGGGGGCTAGCACAGATACGCAGTATTTT.

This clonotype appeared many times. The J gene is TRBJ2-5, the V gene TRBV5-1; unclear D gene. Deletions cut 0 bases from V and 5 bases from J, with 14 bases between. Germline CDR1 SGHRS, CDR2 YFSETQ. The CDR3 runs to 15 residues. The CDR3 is CASSLANGFSETQYF. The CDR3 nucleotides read TGCGCCAGCAGCTTGGCGAACGGATTTAGCGAGACCCAGTACTTC.